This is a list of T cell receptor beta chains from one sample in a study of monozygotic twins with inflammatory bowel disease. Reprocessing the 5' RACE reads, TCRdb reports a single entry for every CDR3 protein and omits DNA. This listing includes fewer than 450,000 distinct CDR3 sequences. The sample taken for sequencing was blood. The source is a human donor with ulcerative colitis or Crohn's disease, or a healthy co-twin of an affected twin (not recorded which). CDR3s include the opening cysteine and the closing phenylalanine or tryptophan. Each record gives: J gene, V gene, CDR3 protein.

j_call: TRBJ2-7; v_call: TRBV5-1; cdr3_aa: CASSLGMGEQYF
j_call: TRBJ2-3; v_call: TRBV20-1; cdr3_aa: CSAPPLSGGGPSTDTQYF
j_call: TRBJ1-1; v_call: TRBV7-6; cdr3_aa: CASSLGPGTVRLPGTEAFF
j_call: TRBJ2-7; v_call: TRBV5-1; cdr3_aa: CASSLQGNGQGYEQYF
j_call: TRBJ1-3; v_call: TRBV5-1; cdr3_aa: CATSGTPGNTIYF
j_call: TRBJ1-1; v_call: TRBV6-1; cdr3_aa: CAVHRQGRATEAFF
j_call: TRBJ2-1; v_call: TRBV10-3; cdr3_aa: CAISEPSPEQFF
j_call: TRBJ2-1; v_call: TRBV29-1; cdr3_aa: CSVRGWGAQDNEQFF
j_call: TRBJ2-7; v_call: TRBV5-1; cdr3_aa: CASSLLASGPGEQYF
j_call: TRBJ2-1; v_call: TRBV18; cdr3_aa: CASSLQGQEDEQFF
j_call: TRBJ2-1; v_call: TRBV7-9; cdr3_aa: CASSLIKHEQFF
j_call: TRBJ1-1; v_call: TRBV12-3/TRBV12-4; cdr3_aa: CASSLASRLGGTEAFF
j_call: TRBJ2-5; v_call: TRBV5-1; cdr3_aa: CASSLVASGGAFQETQYF
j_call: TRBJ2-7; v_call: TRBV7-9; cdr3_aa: CASSRRWGEQYF
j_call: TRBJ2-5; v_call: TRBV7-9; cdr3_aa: CASSLQRSEETQYF
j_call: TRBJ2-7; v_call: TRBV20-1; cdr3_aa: CSAPYRGGPYEQYF
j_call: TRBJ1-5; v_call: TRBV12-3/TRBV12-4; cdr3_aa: CASSQGLSQPQHF
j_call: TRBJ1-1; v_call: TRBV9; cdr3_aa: CASSGGQGFWGARFTEAFF
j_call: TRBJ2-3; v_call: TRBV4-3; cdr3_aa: CASSQDRSADTQYF